This T cell receptor (beta chain) was captured in a study of shared clonotypes between healthy human individuals. Study-level background: Two female and a few male donors aged 18 to 49 were enrolled. The study, taken as a whole, reports: Generation probabilities of non-shared clonotypes were lower (relative to those shared by all four donors).

The CDR3 length is 15 residues. The V end lost 5 bases, the J end lost 6 bases, and 18 bases lay between the germline ends. Germline lookup yields CDR1 MDHEN and CDR2 SYDVKM. Adults of Caucasian background living in Nashville, Tennessee made up all donors. Splitting of CD4+ cells produced CD45RA+ naive and CD45RA-negative memory subsets. For this clone: Its matching antigen is unknown.

The table came from immunoSEQ multiplex PCR; TCRdb's copy has only in-frame clones and leaves some out. The profile shows 2.3 million or so clones, over 90% of them singletons. V gene TRBV28 combines with J gene TRBJ2-3; no definite D call. Sample: naive CD4+ T cells from PBMCs. Subset: CD45RA+ positively selected. The source of this sequence is a man in his late teens or twenties in good health. Some clones in this sample may be carry-over from other donors' samples. The CDR3 region is CASSRLLLKSDTQYF. The CDR3 DNA follows: TGTGCCAGCAGTCGTTTGCTATTAAAGTCGGATACGCAGTATTTT.